The source of this TCR beta chain is a study of blood T cell repertoires in COVID-19. Study background: Material from acute and convalescent COVID-19 was sourced from the United States, Italy and Spain.

This clone appeared a few times. In the original analysis: The authors estimated nucleated cell counts from reference gene primer amplification. Clones were sequenced by immunoSEQ multiplex PCR, and TCRdb holds only the in-frame ones, with some missing. That table furnishes V, J and clone size, whereas the DNA furnished D and trimming. In the table there are roughly 250,000 clones, 70% to 90% of which are singletons. CDR1 MNHEY and CDR2 SMNVEV come from the germline V gene (reference sequence). Trimming left V 0 bases short and J 3 bases short, with 9 bases between. This CDR3 region has 15 residues. The J gene is TRBJ1-3, the V gene TRBV27; possibly TRBD1 for D (5 bases). The sample was peripheral blood. The sequence was obtained from a man in his fifties with acute or convalescent COVID-19. The DNA for the CDR3 is TGTGCCAGCAGTTTATCGAAAGGGGTTGGAAACACCATATATTTT. Amino acids: CASSLSKGVGNTIYF.